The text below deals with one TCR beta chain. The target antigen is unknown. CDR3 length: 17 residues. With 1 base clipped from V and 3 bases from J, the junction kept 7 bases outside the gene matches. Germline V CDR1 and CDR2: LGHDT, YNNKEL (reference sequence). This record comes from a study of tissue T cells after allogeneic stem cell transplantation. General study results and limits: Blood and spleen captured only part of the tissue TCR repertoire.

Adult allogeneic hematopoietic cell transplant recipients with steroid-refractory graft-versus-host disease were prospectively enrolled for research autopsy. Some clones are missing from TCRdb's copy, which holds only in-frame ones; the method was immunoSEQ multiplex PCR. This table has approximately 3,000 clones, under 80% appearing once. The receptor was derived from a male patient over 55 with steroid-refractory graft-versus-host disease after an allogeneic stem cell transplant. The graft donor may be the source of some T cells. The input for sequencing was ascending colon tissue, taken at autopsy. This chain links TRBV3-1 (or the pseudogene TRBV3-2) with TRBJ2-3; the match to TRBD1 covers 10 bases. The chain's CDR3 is CASSQGLGTGATDTQYF. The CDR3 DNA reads TGTGCCAGCAGCCAAGGCCTTGGGACAGGGGCAACAGATACGCAGTATTTT.